In its sample, the clone carrying this TCR beta chain was seen a few times. The antigen is unknown. Per germline, CDR1 DFQATT and CDR2 SNEGSKA (reference sequence). Between the trimmed V and J ends, which lost 4 bases and 10 bases, there was a span of 10 bases. This CDR3 spans 11 amino acids. Time point defined: sample taken at primary tumor resection. Around 70 TRACERx patients with early, untreated non-small cell lung cancer donated samples. From tumor, nontumor lung or frozen PBMC, whole RNA was taken unsorted for sequencing. TCRdb passed the 5' RACE reads through MiXCR, listing each CDR3 protein once. The table has about 92,000 distinct CDR3 sequences, approximately 12% seen once. This sample is drawn from a study of spatial heterogeneity in lung cancer. Looking at the study overall: A unique TCR and UMI combination showed up more than ten times in raw reads, on average. Study-wide points: Blood showed ubiquitous tumor TCRs more often at resection than at routine follow-up.

The J gene is TRBJ1-4, the V gene TRBV20-1, with D unresolved. The source material was PBMCs, sampled at surgery. The receptor was isolated from a male donor with early-stage non-small cell lung cancer. The CDR3 sequence: CSATGAGKLFF. The CDR3, as DNA: TGCAGTGCTACAGGTGCAGGAAAACTGTTTTTT.